Each of the 23 T cell receptor beta chains below was sequenced from the same sample in a study of CD8 T cells in ankylosing spondylitis. Study-level results: Roughly eight highly homologous variants made up a TCR beta motif that seemed to typify ankylosing spondylitis blood.

MiXCR, run by TCRdb on the 5' RACE reads, gives a single entry per CDR3 protein. This sample has roughly 450,000 distinct CDR3 sequences, with 25% to 30% found just once. The antigens of these receptors remain unknown. The sequencing input was blood, either unsorted or a sorted T cell fraction (not recorded which). These receptors were obtained from a male donor with ankylosing spondylitis.

This chain's CDR3 is CASSQDFDVMSLTF. In DNA, the CDR3 is TGTGCCAGCAGCCAAGATTTTGACGTAATGTCGCTGACTTTC. The chain couples TRBV3-1 to TRBJ2-6, with D uncertain. Trimming cost V 0 bases and J 16 bases, with 16 bases left between them. The CDR3 consists of 14 residues. Germline-derived CDR1 and CDR2 are LGHDT and YNNKEL (reference sequence).

This clonotype has a handful of counts. The genes are TRBV4-2 and TRBJ1-6; no reliable D call. This CDR3 comprises 15 residues. From germline, CDR1 is LGHNA and CDR2 YNFKEQ. V was clipped by 0 bases and J by 10 bases, with 13 bases between them. CDR3 DNA sequence: TGTGCCAGCAGCCAAGATGTAGGGTTGGAATCACCCCTCCACTTT. This sequence encodes CASSQDVGLESPLHF.

The rearrangement links TRBV7-9 to TRBJ2-1; 9 positions agree with TRBD2. This CDR3 is built from 16 residues. Losses at the gene ends were 0 bases for V and 8 bases for J; bases not matched to a gene: 8. The germline gives CDR1 SEHNR, CDR2 FQNEAQ (reference sequence). The CDR3 here is CASSLARASGTDEQFF. CDR3 bases: TGTGCCAGCAGCTTAGCGAGGGCTAGCGGGACGGATGAGCAGTTCTTC.

The V call is TRBV29-1, the J call TRBJ1-2; TRBD1 is a possible D gene (6 bases). The CDR3 runs 12 residues. Trimming took off 7 bases at V and 2 bases at J, with 11 bases between the two ends. From germline, CDR1 is SQVTM and CDR2 ANQGSEA. The CDR3 here is CSAEGGNYGYTF. As DNA, the CDR3 is TGCAGCGCCGAAGGGGGGAACTATGGCTACACCTTC.

The rearrangement joins TRBV6-1 to TRBJ1-1; D not certain. This CDR3 has 14 residues. Germline lookup yields CDR1 MNHNS and CDR2 SASEGT. Trimming stripped 2 bases from V and 6 bases from J, with 13 bases between. As DNA, the CDR3 is TGTGCCAGCAGTGAAATCGTTTCGCCCCCTGAAGCTTTCTTT. Translation gives CASSEIVSPPEAFF.

V gene TRBV2 combines with J gene TRBJ2-3, with D maybe TRBD1 (5 bases). In germline, CDR1 is SNHLY, CDR2 FYNNEI. The germline V and J ends were trimmed by 2 bases and 7 bases, with 7 bases remaining between them. CDR3 size: 12 residues. DNA of the CDR3: TGTGCCAGCAGTGAATGGACAAATACGCAGTATTTT. Translating it yields CASSEWTNTQYF.

The chain combines TRBV5-1 with TRBJ2-1; 7 nucleotides match TRBD2. CDR3 length: 19 amino acids. The V gene end was trimmed by 0 bases and the J gene end by 0 bases; junction bases not matched to a gene: 12. Germline assignment: CDR1 SGHRS and CDR2 YFSETQ. The CDR3 is CASSLVPSGVPFSYNEQFF. The CDR3 coding sequence is TGCGCCAGCAGCTTGGTACCTAGCGGTGTACCGTTCTCCTACAATGAGCAGTTCTTC.

This clonotype was seen more than once but under ten times. The chain couples TRBV20-1 to TRBJ2-1; D perhaps matches TRBD2 (6 bases). Trimming cost V 3 bases and J 4 bases, with 19 bases left between them. This CDR3 has 16 amino acids. Germline V gene data show CDR1 as DFQATT and CDR2 as SNEGSKA (reference sequence). The CDR3 DNA reads as TGCAGTGCTAGGAGTGGCCAGGCGGGACTTTACAATGAGCAGTTCTTC. Translated, it gives CSARSGQAGLYNEQFF.

The chain carries TRBV6-1 and TRBJ1-3; maybe TRBD1 (5 bases). The CDR3 extends over 14 amino acids. Per germline, CDR1 MNHNS and CDR2 SASEGT. Trimming pared 6 bases from V and 0 bases from J, leaving 9 bases between. CDR3 sequence: CASSVGTSGNTIYF. The DNA of the CDR3 is TGTGCCAGCAGCGTAGGGACCTCTGGAAACACCATATATTTT.

This chain uses TRBV20-1 with TRBJ2-1, with unresolved D. Germline V lookup: CDR1 DFQATT, CDR2 SNEGSKA (reference sequence). The CDR3 contains 15 residues. V was cut by 2 bases and J by 5 bases, with 16 bases left in between. The CDR3: CSARRWQEIDNEQFF. Here the CDR3 DNA reads TGCAGTGCTAGAAGGTGGCAGGAGATAGACAATGAGCAGTTCTTC.

The table lists this clonotype with a few counts. The J gene is TRBJ2-5, the V gene TRBV5-1, with a weak D call TRBD1 (5 bases). The CDR3 sequence is 14 residues long. The V gene's germline CDR1 is SGHRS and CDR2 YFSETQ. The germline V and J ends were trimmed by 8 bases and 3 bases, with 17 bases remaining between them. The CDR3 region is CASNSQGWEETQYF. The DNA of the CDR3 is TGCGCCAGTAATTCCCAGGGATGGGAAGAGACCCAGTACTTC.

This clonotype was picked up many times. CDR3 residues: CASSLGIAGVSEQYF. The DNA of the CDR3 is TGCGCCAGCAGCTTGGGGATTGCGGGAGTCAGCGAGCAGTACTTC. V is TRBV5-1 and J is TRBJ2-7; 7 bases agree with TRBD2. With V trimmed by 0 bases and J by 6 bases, 9 bases remained unmatched. The CDR3 totals 15 residues. Per germline, CDR1 SGHRS and CDR2 YFSETQ.

V and J are TRBV6-5 and TRBJ2-3, with 7 bases identical to TRBD1. Trimming removed 0 bases from V and 1 base from J; junction bases left unmatched: 10. This CDR3 comprises 18 residues. Germline CDR1 MNHEY, CDR2 SVGAGI. The CDR3 sequence: CASSYSSTGAGGTDTQYF. The CDR3 DNA reads as TGTGCCAGCAGTTACTCGTCCACAGGGGCAGGGGGCACAGATACGCAGTATTTT.

The table lists this clonotype with a few counts. Here the CDR3 reads CSVNPPTQKDTEAFF. In nucleotides, the CDR3 is TGCAGCGTTAACCCTCCGACCCAAAAGGACACTGAAGCTTTCTTT. This chain connects TRBV29-1 to TRBJ1-1; D gene ambiguous. The CDR3 contains 15 residues. V lost 5 bases and J 3 bases, leaving 19 bases between the germline ends. Germline V gene sequence: CDR1 SQVTM, CDR2 ANQGSEA.

This clonotype was detected only a few times. V gene TRBV20-1 combines with J gene TRBJ2-2; 7 positions match TRBD2. The germline gives CDR1 DFQATT, CDR2 SNEGSKA (reference sequence). V lost 1 base to trimming and J lost 0 bases; unmatched junction nucleotides: 5. The CDR3 covers 16 residues. CDR3 region: CSARGTGGPNTGELFF. CDR3 sequence (DNA): TGCAGTGCTAGAGGAACGGGAGGTCCGAACACCGGGGAGCTGTTTTTT.

The rearrangement uses TRBV5-1 and TRBJ2-3; maybe TRBD2 (5 bases). V lost 4 bases to trimming and J lost 4 bases, with 16 bases between them. The CDR3 length is 15 residues. Germline values: CDR1 SGHRS, CDR2 YFSETQ. CDR3 residues: CASSRGEAEADTQYF. CDR3 in DNA: TGCGCCAGCAGCCGGGGAGAAGCGGAGGCAGATACGCAGTATTTT.

V and J are TRBV6-1 and TRBJ2-7; no definite D call. Germline V gene sequence: CDR1 MNHNS, CDR2 SASEGT. Between the trimmed V and J ends, which lost 1 base and 1 base, there was a span of 8 bases. The CDR3 covers 14 residues. CDR3 amino acids: CASSEVAASYEQYV. The CDR3 DNA reads as TGTGCCAGCAGTGAAGTAGCCGCTTCCTACGAGCAGTACGTC.

The chain employs TRBV4-2 and TRBJ2-3; D may be TRBD2 (6 bases). CDR3 length equals 16 residues. Trimming removed 0 bases at V and 2 bases at J, with 12 bases between. Germline V CDR1 and CDR2: LGHNA, YNFKEQ. CDR3 nucleotide sequence: TGTGCCAGCAGCCAAGATCCAGGCGGGACCACAGATACGCAGTATTTT. It specifies CASSQDPGGTTDTQYF.

This clonotype was counted only a few times. The chain joins TRBV10-3 to TRBJ2-7; D gene uncertain. Trimming removed 0 bases at V and 1 base at J, with 10 bases between. Germline values: CDR1 ENHRY, CDR2 SYGVKD. CDR3 size: 15 residues. The CDR3 is CAISESPLPSYEQYF. CDR3 DNA sequence: TGTGCCATCAGTGAGTCTCCTTTACCTTCCTACGAGCAGTACTTC.

V usage is TRBV7-9 and J usage is TRBJ2-1, with 10 nucleotides matching TRBD2. The CDR3 is 14 residues long. The germline gives CDR1 SEHNR, CDR2 FQNEAQ (reference sequence). V shed 1 base, J shed 9 bases, and the junction held 3 bases outside the gene matches. CDR3 DNA: TGTGCCAGCAGCTTAGGAGCGGGAGGGTTTGAGCAGTTCTTC. Translated, it gives CASSLGAGGFEQFF. The full variable domain, in which reference TRBV7-9 and TRBJ2-1 provide the parts outside the CDR3, is DTGVSQNPRHKITKRGQNVTFRCDPISEHNRLYWYRQTLGQGPEFLTYFQNEAQLEKSRLLSDRFSAERPKGSFSTLEIQRTEQGDSAMYLCASSLGAGGFEQFFGPGTRLTVL.

This clonotype was seen more than once but under ten times. This rearrangement joins TRBV5-1 to TRBJ1-4, with D tentatively TRBD1 (5 bases). CDR3 length: 15 residues. V lost 5 bases to trimming and J lost 8 bases, with 19 bases between them. Germline V lookup: CDR1 SGHRS, CDR2 YFSETQ. The CDR3 is CASSESSTAEEKLFF. In DNA, the CDR3 is TGCGCCAGCAGTGAAAGCTCGACAGCGGAAGAAAAACTGTTTTTT.

This chain uses TRBV20-1 with TRBJ1-1; unclear D gene. Trimming cost V 7 bases and J 6 bases, with 15 bases left between them. CDR1 is DFQATT, CDR2 SNEGSKA, per germline (reference sequence). The CDR3 length is 12 residues. The CDR3 loop reads CSGLVRTAEAFF. The DNA for the CDR3 is TGCAGTGGATTGGTCCGAACCGCTGAAGCTTTCTTT.

This clonotype has just a few counts. This chain uses TRBV20-1 with TRBJ2-1, with 13 bases fitting TRBD2. Germline CDR1 DFQATT, CDR2 SNEGSKA (reference sequence). The CDR3 contains 18 residues. With 2 bases clipped from V and 4 bases from J, the junction kept 11 bases outside the gene matches. The CDR3 DNA follows: TGCAGTGCTAGACCCCCGACTAGCGGGAGGCCGTATTACAATGAGCAGTTCTTC. Encoded protein: CSARPPTSGRPYYNEQFF.